Presented here are 5 T cell receptor beta chains from one specimen sequenced in a study of CD8+ T cells in alopecia areata. It was cDNA, reverse transcribed from extracted RNA, that served as the sequencing template. Clones were sequenced by immunoSEQ multiplex PCR, and TCRdb holds only the in-frame ones, with some missing. The sample comprises some 200,000 clones, about 56% of which are singletons, and 4.5% to 6% rests with the top ten. The material sequenced was CD8+ T cells sorted from blood. The receptors come from a human donor in good health.

This clone came up a few times. The junction departs from the called germline gene at one end, perhaps through a read error. The chain combines TRBV11-2 with TRBJ1-1; tentatively, D is TRBD1 (5 bases). The CDR3 is made up of 10 amino acids. CDR1 and CDR2 (germline): SGHAT, FQNNGV. CDR3 amino acids: CASSSGLLVF. The CDR3 DNA reads TGTGCCAGCAGCTCGGGACTGCTGGTCTTT. Variable domain in full (rest from reference TRBV11-2 and TRBJ1-1): EAGVAQSPRYKIIEKRQSVAFWCNPISGHATLYWYQQILGQGPKLLIQFQNNGVVDDSQLPKDRFSAERLKGVDSTLKIQPAKLEDSAVYLCASSSGLLVFGQGTRLTVV.

This rearrangement joins TRBV29-1 to TRBJ2-1; maybe TRBD1 (6 bases). CDR1 SQVTM and CDR2 ANQGSEA come from the germline V gene. CDR3 length: 13 residues. The ends were cut back, 3 bases at V and 2 bases at J, with 8 bases in the middle. CDR3 residues: CSVEGATYNEQFF. CDR3 DNA: TGCAGCGTTGAGGGGGCTACCTACAATGAGCAGTTCTTC.

As regards this clone: This sample also contains other DNA sequences that code for the same CDR3. V and J are TRBV6-5 and TRBJ2-7; 7 bases map to TRBD2. CDR3 length: 15 amino acids. V lost 0 bases, J lost 3 bases, and 5 bases stayed unmatched. Germline CDR1 is MNHEY and CDR2 is SVGAGI. The CDR3 DNA is TGTGCCAGCAGTTACTCGACGGGGGGACTCTACGAGCAGTACTTC. Translated, it gives CASSYSTGGLYEQYF.

The V gene is TRBV12-5, the J gene TRBJ2-5; the D is unclear. Trimming left V 5 bases short and J 5 bases short, with 12 bases between. CDR3 length equals 13 residues. CDR1 is LGHNT and CDR2 is FRNRAP in the germline V gene. The CDR3 loop is CASGLSLGETQYF. DNA for the CDR3: TGTGCTAGTGGTCTTAGCCTGGGGGAGACCCAGTACTTC.

The chain carries TRBV27 and TRBJ1-1, with TRBD1 as a possible D gene (6 bases). V was shortened by 6 bases and J by 4 bases, with 12 bases between the two germline ends. Germline loops: CDR1 MNHEY, CDR2 SMNVEV (reference sequence). The CDR3 covers 13 residues. The CDR3 here is CASSPSGATEAFF. As DNA, the CDR3 is TGTGCCAGCAGCCCCTCGGGGGCCACTGAAGCTTTCTTT.